The clone carrying this T cell receptor (beta chain) came up once. This sequence may be a read error, since a much larger clone differs from it by one base. This entry is derived from a study of Graves' ophthalmopathy and Graves' hyperthyroidism. TCR beta CDR3 regions were amplified from RNA transcripts. HTBI primers served in a first-round RT-PCR, which a second-round multiplex PCR followed. TCRdb ran MiXCR on the multiplex PCR reads and lists one entry per CDR3 protein. The sample holds approximately 640,000 distinct CDR3 sequences, about 41% seen once. V was shortened by 6 bases and J by 3 bases, with 12 bases between the two germline ends. This CDR3 has 14 residues. Germline-derived CDR1 and CDR2 are MGHDK and SYGVNS.

The sequence came from an adult man with Graves' ophthalmopathy. Material for sequencing was peripheral blood. The V gene is TRBV25-1, the J gene TRBJ1-3; D gene unclear. The CDR3 is CASSQEEGGNTIYF. The DNA for the CDR3 is TGTGCCAGCAGCCAAGAAGAGGGTGGAAACACCATATATTTT.